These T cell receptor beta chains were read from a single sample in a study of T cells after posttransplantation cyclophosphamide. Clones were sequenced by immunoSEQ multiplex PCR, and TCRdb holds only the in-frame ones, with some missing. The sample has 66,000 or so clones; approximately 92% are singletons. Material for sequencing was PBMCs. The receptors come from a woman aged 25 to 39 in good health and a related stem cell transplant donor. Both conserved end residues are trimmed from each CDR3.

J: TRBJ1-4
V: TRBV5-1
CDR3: ASSLWTRATNEKLF

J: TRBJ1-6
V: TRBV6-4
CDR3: ASSDDGISPLH

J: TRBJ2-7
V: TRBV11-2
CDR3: ASSLGTPSYEQY

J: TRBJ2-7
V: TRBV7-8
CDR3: ASSFGGGAFYEQY

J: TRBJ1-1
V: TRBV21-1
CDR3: ASSKGGNTEAF

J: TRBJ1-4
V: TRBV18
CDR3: ASSPRRGTNEKLF

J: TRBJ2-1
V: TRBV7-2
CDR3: ASSLGLAGGYNEQF

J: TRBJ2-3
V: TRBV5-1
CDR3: ASSLQPREFTDTQY

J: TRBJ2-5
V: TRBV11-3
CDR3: ASSLRTSGVQETQY

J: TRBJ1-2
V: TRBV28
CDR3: ASSLSTLGANYGYT

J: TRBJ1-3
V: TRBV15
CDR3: ATSRDRGVGNTIY

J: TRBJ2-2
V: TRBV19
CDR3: ASSIAAYGELF

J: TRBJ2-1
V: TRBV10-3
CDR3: AISGGGLAGGLDEQF

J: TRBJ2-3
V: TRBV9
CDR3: ASSVLSGGTVGDTQY

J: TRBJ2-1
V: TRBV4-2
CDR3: ASSLDGGNEQF

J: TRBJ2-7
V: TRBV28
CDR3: ASSLMFAEQY

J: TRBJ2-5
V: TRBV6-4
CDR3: ASSLGPGETQY

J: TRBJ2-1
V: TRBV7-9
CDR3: ASSSPIAGYSYNEQF

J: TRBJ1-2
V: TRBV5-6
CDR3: ASSPGGQGIYGYT

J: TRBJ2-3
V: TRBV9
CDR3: ASSVERHTDTQY

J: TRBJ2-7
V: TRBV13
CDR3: ASSSGTSKSYEQY

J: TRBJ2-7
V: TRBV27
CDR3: ASSLSGGTGTSEQY

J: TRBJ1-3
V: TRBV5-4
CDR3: ASSLYWGGQPNTIY

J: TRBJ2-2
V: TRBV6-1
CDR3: ASKPGMNTGELF

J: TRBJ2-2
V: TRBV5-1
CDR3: ASSQGPRGTGELF

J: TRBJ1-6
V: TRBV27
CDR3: ASSLQGGNSPLH

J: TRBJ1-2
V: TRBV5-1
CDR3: ASSLARGPNYGYT

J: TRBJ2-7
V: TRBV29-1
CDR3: SVASGSYEQY

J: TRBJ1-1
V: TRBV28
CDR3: ASTTLGQGPVGRNTEAF

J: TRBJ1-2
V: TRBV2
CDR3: ASSEGRGGYT

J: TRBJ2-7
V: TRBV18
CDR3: ASSPGTSSYEQY

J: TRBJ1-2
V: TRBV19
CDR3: ASRARDYGYT

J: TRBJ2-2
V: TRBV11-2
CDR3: ASSRNTGELF

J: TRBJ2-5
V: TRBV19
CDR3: ASSFTSGGQETQY

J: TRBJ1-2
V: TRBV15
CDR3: ATSRGHELPLGYT

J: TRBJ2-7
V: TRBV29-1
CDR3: SVETRSRSYEQY

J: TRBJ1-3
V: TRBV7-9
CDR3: ASSFRWGDTIY

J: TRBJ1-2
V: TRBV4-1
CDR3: ASSQEDTSHTTGYT

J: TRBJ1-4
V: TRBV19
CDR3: ASSWTPTNEKLF

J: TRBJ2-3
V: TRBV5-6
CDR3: ASSLGLPNTDTQY

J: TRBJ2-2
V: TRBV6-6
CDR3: ASVAPNTGELF

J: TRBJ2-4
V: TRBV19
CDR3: ASSITQRDIQY

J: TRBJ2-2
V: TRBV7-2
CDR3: ASSRTSGDTGELF

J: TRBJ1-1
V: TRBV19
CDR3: ASSIRPGGGNTEAF

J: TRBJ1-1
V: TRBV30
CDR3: AWRGQGAGTEAF

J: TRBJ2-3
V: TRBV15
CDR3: ATSSSRVAQY

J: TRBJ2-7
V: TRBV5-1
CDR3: ASTRDRAYEQY

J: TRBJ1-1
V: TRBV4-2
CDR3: ASSQDSAAANSNTEAF

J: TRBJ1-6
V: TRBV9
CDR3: ASSVEGTANNSPLH

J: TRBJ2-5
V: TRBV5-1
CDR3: ASSFSGLQETQY

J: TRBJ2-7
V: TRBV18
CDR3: ASSPRQDLYEQY

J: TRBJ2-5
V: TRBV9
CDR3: ASSPFSGGETQY

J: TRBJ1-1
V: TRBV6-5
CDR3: ASRKQGSSTEAF

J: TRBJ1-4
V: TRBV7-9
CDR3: ASSPGWINEKLF

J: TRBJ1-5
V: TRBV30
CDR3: AWSADSYSNQPQH